This T cell receptor beta chain was found in a study of blood T cells in healthy people across ages. The junction had 10 bases not matched to a gene; V was cut back by 2 bases and J by 9 bases. The CDR3 has 15 amino acids. Germline V gene lookup returns CDR1 DFQATT and CDR2 SNEGSKA (reference sequence). Study results and caveats: Higher diversity and more naive CD4+ cells were features of long-lived donors, compared to aged donors. Any changes in expanded clonotypes were possibly confounded, as donor CMV status remained unknown.

A second PCR of roughly 7 to 11 cycles used a sample-barcoded 5' primer and a J-beta primer mix. TCRdb passed the 5' RACE reads through MiXCR, listing each CDR3 protein once. The sample has 1.5 million to 2 million distinct CDR3 sequences, about 31% seen once. On this clonotype: Antigen: not known.

Healthy Caucasian individuals from Russia aged roughly 6 to 90 served as donors. Per individual sample, total RNA of at least 6 micrograms was extracted. This chain uses TRBV20-1 with TRBJ1-4; TRBD1 matches 9 bases. The sequenced sample was blood. This TCR was sampled from a young woman in good health. The CDR3, as DNA: TGCAGTGCTAGATTGACAGGGGGGATGAACCAAAAACTGTTTTTT. Its protein is CSARLTGGMNQKLFF.